These 18 T cell receptor beta chains originate from one sample sequenced in a study of blood T cell repertoires in COVID-19. The protocol was immunoSEQ multiplex PCR, while the TCRdb copy is restricted to in-frame clones and leaves out a portion. The sample consists of roughly 86,000 clones, roughly 86% of them appearing once. Source material: peripheral blood. Receptors originate from a man aged 45-65 years with active or convalescent COVID-19.

This rearrangement joins TRBV28 to TRBJ1-6; 10 positions agree with TRBD1. Germline assignment: CDR1 MDHEN and CDR2 SYDVKM. The V gene end was trimmed by 8 bases and the J gene end by 6 bases; junction bases not matched to a gene: 10. This CDR3 has 16 amino acids. The CDR3 DNA reads TGTGCCAGCGTTGGGGGACAGGGGCTTACTAATTCACCCCTCCACTTT. Translation gives CASVGGQGLTNSPLHF.

The rearrangement joins TRBV9 to TRBJ1-4; 8 bases match TRBD1. The CDR3 contains 15 residues. Trimming took 2 bases from V and 3 from J; bases not matched to a gene: 3. Germline lookup yields CDR1 SGDLS and CDR2 YYNGEE. The CDR3 loop is CASSVMDRANEKLFF. CDR3 DNA sequence: TGTGCCAGCAGCGTCATGGACAGGGCTAATGAAAAACTGTTTTTT.

V usage is TRBV18 and J usage is TRBJ2-3; 9 bases fit TRBD2. The germline CDR1 and CDR2 sequences are KGHSH and LQKENI. There are 17 residues in the CDR3. V shed 2 bases and J 2 bases; nucleotides not matched to a gene: 8. The CDR3 spells CASSPEASGALTDTQYF. CDR3 coding DNA: TGTGCCAGCTCACCAGAGGCTAGCGGGGCCCTCACAGATACGCAGTATTTT.

The chain is built from TRBV20-1 and TRBJ2-1, with D uncertain. CDR1 and CDR2 (germline): DFQATT, SNEGSKA (reference sequence). CDR3 length equals 11 residues. Trimming pared 6 bases from V and 4 bases from J, leaving 7 bases between. CDR3 sequence: CSARSYNEQFF. CDR3 in DNA: TGCAGTGCAAGGAGTTACAATGAGCAGTTCTTC.

The chain couples TRBV28 to TRBJ2-5; D is possibly TRBD2 (7 bases). Germline assignment: CDR1 MDHEN and CDR2 SYDVKM. This CDR3 contains 13 residues. Deletions cut 4 bases from V and 5 bases from J, with 11 bases between. The CDR3 bases are TGTGCCAGCAGTTACAGGGAGGGGGAGACCCAGTACTTC. It encodes CASSYREGETQYF.

This chain joins TRBV18 and TRBJ1-4, with D hard to call. The length of the CDR3 is 13 residues. Deletions cut 4 bases from V and 8 bases from J, with 11 bases between. The germline CDR1 and CDR2 sequences are KGHSH and LQKENI. CDR3 nucleotides: TGTGCCAGCTCACGTCGTGAGGAAGAAAAACTGTTTTTT. Translation: CASSRREEEKLFF. Full variable domain (outside the CDR3, taken from reference TRBV18 and TRBJ1-4): NAGVMQNPRHLVRRRGQEARLRCSPMKGHSHVYWYRQLPEEGLKFMVYLQKENIIDESGMPKERFSAEFPKEGPSILRIQQVVRGDSAAYFCASSRREEEKLFFGSGTQLSVL.

The V gene is TRBV29-1, the J gene TRBJ2-7, with 7 bases matching TRBD1. V gave up 0 bases and J gave up 4 bases; unmatched junction bases: 9. The CDR3 totals 15 residues. Germline V gene data show CDR1 as SQVTM and CDR2 as ANQGSEA. The CDR3 sequence: CSVEEGRDRSYEQYV. The CDR3 bases are TGCAGCGTTGAAGAAGGTCGGGACAGATCGTACGAGCAGTACGTC.

The genes are TRBV18 and TRBJ1-1; D is uncertain. Trimming stripped 3 bases from V and 0 bases from J, with 14 bases between. Germline assignment: CDR1 KGHSH and CDR2 LQKENI. The length of the CDR3 is 16 residues. The CDR3 loop reads CASSPEGMGLNTEAFF. CDR3 bases: TGTGCCAGCTCACCGGAGGGTATGGGCTTGAACACTGAAGCTTTCTTT.

This clone showed up just once. This chain links TRBV24-1 with TRBJ2-3; D is perhaps TRBD2 (5 bases). CDR1 and CDR2 (germline): KGHDR, SFDVKD. Trimming left V 9 bases short and J 1 base short, with 10 bases between. The CDR3 sequence is 13 residues long. CDR3 sequence reads: CATERPGTDTQYF. CDR3 bases: TGTGCCACCGAGCGGCCGGGCACAGATACGCAGTATTTT.

The chain employs TRBV5-1 and TRBJ1-6; D is possibly TRBD1 (6 bases). V was shortened by 0 bases and J by 6 bases, with 10 bases between the two germline ends. Germline assignment: CDR1 SGHRS and CDR2 YFSETQ. The CDR3 is 15 amino acids. CDR3 DNA sequence: TGCGCCAGCAGCTTGGGGGACATGATTAATTCACCCCTCCACTTT. It is translated as CASSLGDMINSPLHF.

V and J are TRBV4-1 and TRBJ1-1; D unresolved. V gave up 4 bases and J gave up 1 base, with 10 bases separating them. CDR1 is MGHRA and CDR2 is YSYEKL in the germline V gene. This CDR3 spans 14 amino acids. DNA for the CDR3: TGCGCCAGCAGCCCGGTCACGGGGAACACTGAAGCTTTCTTT. Its protein is CASSPVTGNTEAFF.

The V and J genes are TRBV7-8 and TRBJ2-6; TRBD2 agrees at 13 bases. Per germline, CDR1 SGHVS and CDR2 FQNEAQ. After removal of 2 bases from V and 0 bases from J, the junction contained 4 bases not matched to a gene. The CDR3 contains 19 residues. The CDR3: CASSLRRLAGGSGANVLTF. CDR3 in DNA: TGTGCCAGCAGCTTACGCCGACTAGCGGGGGGCTCTGGGGCCAACGTCCTGACTTTC.

The rearrangement joins TRBV10-3 to TRBJ1-1, with 9 bases identical to TRBD1. CDR3 size: 15 residues. Per germline, CDR1 ENHRY and CDR2 SYGVKD. The trim removed 6 bases at V and 1 base at J, leaving 6 bases unmatched. CDR3 nucleotides: TGTGCCATCAGGTACTCGGGACAGGGGAACACTGAAGCTTTCTTT. Translation gives CAIRYSGQGNTEAFF.

In its sample, this clone was seen a few times. This chain joins TRBV7-9 and TRBJ2-2; D may be TRBD2 (5 bases). CDR1 SEHNR and CDR2 FQNEAQ come from the germline V gene (reference sequence). Trimming shortened V by 5 bases and J by 3 bases, and 10 bases separated the two germline ends. The CDR3 length is 14 residues. For the CDR3, the DNA is TGTGCCAGCAGCCTGGCCGGGGACACCGGGGAGCTGTTTTTT. Its translation is CASSLAGDTGELFF.

This rearrangement joins TRBV19 to TRBJ1-5; D uncertain. Looked up from germline, CDR1 is LNHDA and CDR2 is SQIVND (reference sequence). The length of the CDR3 is 14 residues. V dropped 3 bases and J dropped 2 bases, with 8 bases sitting between them. Written as DNA, the CDR3 is TGTGCCAGTAGTATTTTGAGGGGCAATCAGCCCCAGCATTTT. Residues: CASSILRGNQPQHF.

The chain uses TRBV2 and TRBJ1-6, with 11 bases fitting TRBD1. This CDR3 region has 14 residues. Germline loops: CDR1 SNHLY, CDR2 FYNNEI. Trimming cost V 3 bases and J 11 bases; bases outside gene matches: 3. The CDR3: CASSDGDRGTPLHF. CDR3 DNA sequence: TGTGCCAGCAGTGATGGGGACAGGGGGACACCCCTCCACTTT. Full variable domain (outside the CDR3, taken from reference TRBV2 and TRBJ1-6): EPEVTQTPSHQVTQMGQEVILRCVPISNHLYFYWYRQILGQKVEFLVSFYNNEISEKSEIFDDQFSVERPDGSNFTLKIRSTKLEDSAMYFCASSDGDRGTPLHFGNGTRLTVT.

V gene TRBV7-2 combines with J gene TRBJ1-3; 10 bases agree with TRBD1. Germline CDR1 is SGHTA and CDR2 is FQGNSA. This CDR3 contains 15 residues. The V and J ends lost 3 bases and 4 bases, in that order; junction bases with no gene match: 3. In DNA form, the CDR3 reads TGTGCCAGCAGCTTGGGGACAGGGGTCGGAAACACCATATATTTT. Translation: CASSLGTGVGNTIYF.

J is TRBJ1-1 and V is TRBV2; TRBD1 matches at 7 bases. J gave up 3 bases and V 10 bases, and 8 bases lay outside the gene matches. The CDR3 extends over 13 amino acids. Per the germline V gene, CDR1 is SNHLY and CDR2 is FYNNEI. The CDR3 DNA reads as TGTGCCAACCCGACAGGGCAGGACACTGAAGCTTTCTTT. Translation gives CANPTGQDTEAFF.